This T cell receptor (beta chain) was captured in a study of OX40 agonist ivuxolimab in advanced cancers. In the study overall: Among those treated, three patients had partial responses, one with hepatocellular carcinoma and two with cutaneous melanoma. Notes on the study in general: CD4+ T cells averaged fewer expanded clones than CD8+ T cells. CD4+ and CD8+ blood T cells expanded clonally by week 6 at 0.1 to 3.0 mg/kg.

The V end lost 5 bases, the J end lost 8 bases, and 15 bases lay between the germline ends. From germline, CDR1 is SEHNR and CDR2 FQNEAQ (reference sequence). The CDR3 consists of 13 residues. Assay: immunoSEQ multiplex PCR; the TCRdb copy retains only in-frame clones and omits some. The sample shows approximately 48,000 clones, 70% to 80% of them seen only once. Regarding this clone: Its specificity is not known.

Blood sampling took place at baseline, cycle 4 day 1, and cycle 7 day 1. The sequencing here drew on CD4+ or CD8+ T cells sorted from blood, taken in a trial of the OX40 agonist ivuxolimab. The chain has TRBV7-9 and TRBJ1-2, with D unresolved. The TCR was taken from an adult with an advanced solid tumor such as melanoma, head and neck, liver or kidney cancer. CDR3 in DNA: TGTGCCAGCAGCCCGGATATAGCAGCCGGCTACACCTTC. Its protein is CASSPDIAAGYTF.